This TCR beta chain was obtained from a study of graft-versus-host responses after intestinal transplantation. Study-wide findings and caveats: GvH clones turned up in recipient marrow; some had shown up first in ileum or blood. Circulating GvH clones peaking coincided with falling HvG clones soon after transplant. Elevated graft-versus-host to host-versus-graft clonal ratios in allografts were recorded for patients with graft-donor T cell macrochimerism.

This table comes from immunoSEQ multiplex PCR, and its TCRdb copy is limited to in-frame clones, with some not included. The data show 81,000 or so clones, roughly 91% seen once. As concerns this clone: No antigen is known for it.

The clonotype originates from a human donor who was the organ donor for an intestinal transplant. Sequenced material: unstimulated CD8+ T cells sorted from spleen or lymph node cells, taken before transplant.

As DNA, the CDR3 is TGTGCCAGCTCCCCAGCCACAGGGGAGCAAGAGACCCAGTACTTC. It codes for CASSPATGEQETQYF. This chain links TRBV18 with TRBJ2-5, with 7 bases matching TRBD1. V dropped 6 bases and J dropped 2; count of bases not matched to a gene: 9. Looked up from germline, CDR1 is KGHSH and CDR2 is LQKENI. This CDR3 has 15 residues.